This T cell receptor beta chain was sequenced in a study of blood T cell repertoires in COVID-19. The data were produced by immunoSEQ multiplex PCR, yet TCRdb's version contains in-frame clones alone and is incomplete. The sample holds 250,000 to 300,000 clones, around 90% seen once. The ends were cut back, 3 bases at V and 4 bases at J, with 27 bases in the middle. CDR3 size: 18 residues. Germline V gives CDR1 GTSNPN, CDR2 SVGIG (reference sequence). The sample taken for sequencing was PBMCs or T cells enriched from blood (not recorded which). This chain uses TRBV30 with TRBJ1-1, with a possible D match to TRBD1 (5 bases). The origin of this receptor is an older woman in a cohort exposed to, infected with or recovered from COVID-19 (not recorded which). The CDR3 region is CAWSKSLAGLRAATEAFF. Here the CDR3 DNA reads TGTGCCTGGAGCAAATCTTTGGCCGGCCTCAGGGCAGCCACTGAAGCTTTCTTT. The complete variable domain, with remaining parts taken from reference TRBV30 and TRBJ1-1, reads SQTIHQWPATLVQPVGSPLSLECTVEGTSNPNLYWYRQAAGRGLQLLFYSVGIGQISSEVPQNLSASRPQDRQFILSSKKLLLSDSGFYLCAWSKSLAGLRAATEAFFGQGTRLTVV.